Presented here are 18 T cell receptor beta chains from one specimen sequenced in a study of T cells in Graves' hyperthyroidism and ophthalmopathy. Amplified TCR beta CDR3 regions came from RNA transcripts. The TCR CDR3 was amplified in a first-round RT-PCR using the HTBI primer set. TCRdb independently ran MiXCR on the multiplex PCR reads; one entry per CDR3 protein. This sample yields nearly 600,000 distinct CDR3 sequences, of which more than 11% are seen a single time; more than 5% belongs to the top ten. Sequenced sample: blood. All receptors derive from a woman aged 30 to 39 with Graves' hyperthyroidism that later progressed to Graves' ophthalmopathy.

In this sample, this clonotype turned up many times. This chain connects TRBV5-1 to TRBJ2-3; perhaps TRBD1 as D (6 bases). Trimming cost V 0 bases and J 2 bases, with 13 bases left between them. The CDR3 length is 16 residues. The germline V gene encodes CDR1 SGHRS and CDR2 YFSETQ. The CDR3 loop is CASSLAGTSATDTQYF. DNA of the CDR3: TGCGCCAGCAGCTTGGCCGGGACATCAGCCACAGATACGCAGTATTTT.

This clonotype was seen a handful of times. This chain uses TRBV19 with TRBJ1-1, with 8 bases matching TRBD1. The ends lost 10 bases at V and 1 base at J; junction bases unmatched: 5. The germline V gene has CDR1 LNHDA and CDR2 SQIVND (reference sequence). The CDR3 sequence is 13 residues long. CDR3 loop: CAIRDRRNTEAFF. CDR3 DNA sequence: TGTGCCATCCGGGACAGGAGGAACACTGAAGCTTTCTTT.

V is TRBV5-4 and J is TRBJ2-1; the match to TRBD2 covers 7 bases. The junction had 10 bases not matched to a gene; V was cut back by 0 bases and J by 7 bases. Germline values: CDR1 SGHNT, CDR2 YYREEE (reference sequence). CDR3 length: 16 residues. CDR3 sequence: CASSLVARSGANEQFF. DNA of the CDR3: TGTGCCAGCAGCTTGGTCGCCAGAAGCGGGGCTAATGAGCAGTTCTTC.

This clonotype was recorded a few times. The genes are TRBV19 and TRBJ2-1; TRBD1 matches 9 bases. CDR1 and CDR2 (germline): LNHDA, SQIVND (reference sequence). This CDR3 is built from 17 residues. Trimming cost V 4 bases and J 6 bases; bases outside gene matches: 13. CDR3 coding DNA: TGTGCCAGTAGTACCCAAACCGGGACAGGGTCTTCCAATGAGCAGTTCTTC. Its translation is CASSTQTGTGSSNEQFF.

The rearrangement uses TRBV6-9 and TRBJ1-5, with D tentatively TRBD1 (5 bases). Germline CDR1 reads MNHGY; CDR2 reads SVAAGI. CDR3 size: 12 residues. Trimming removed 8 bases at V and 6 bases at J, with 11 bases between. The CDR3 sequence: CASLGEIQPQHF. The CDR3 DNA follows: TGTGCCAGCCTGGGGGAAATTCAGCCCCAGCATTTT.

The chain carries TRBV11-1 and TRBJ1-2, with D unresolved. In germline, CDR1 is SGHAT, CDR2 FQDESV (reference sequence). The CDR3 sequence is 15 residues long. Trimming stripped 5 bases from V and 4 bases from J, with 17 bases between. CDR3 in DNA: TGTGCCAGCAGCCTTACCGGACCGGAGGGCTATGGCTACACCTTC. Its translation is CASSLTGPEGYGYTF.

This clonotype was counted at least ten times. The gene calls are TRBV3-1 and TRBJ1-2; the D gene is possibly TRBD1 (5 bases). V shed 3 bases and J shed 6 bases, with 8 bases lying between them. Germline V gene sequence: CDR1 LGHDT, CDR2 YNNKEL (reference sequence). CDR3 size: 12 residues. Here the CDR3 reads CASSHGGNGYTF. DNA for the CDR3: TGTGCCAGCAGCCATGGGGGGAATGGCTACACCTTC.

This clonotype was seen at least ten times. The chain has TRBV30 and TRBJ2-5; D gene ambiguous. Germline V CDR1 and CDR2: GTSNPN, SVGIG (reference sequence). V was pared by 7 bases and J by 7 bases, with 19 bases between. This CDR3 contains 13 residues. CDR3: CAYTTGPQATQYF. The CDR3, as DNA: TGTGCCTACACAACGGGCCCTCAGGCGACCCAGTACTTC.

This clonotype was recorded a few times. The chain carries TRBV4-1 and TRBJ2-1, with 9 bases lining up with TRBD2. V trimming: 2 bases; J trimming: 9 bases; junction bases outside the gene matches: 8. Germline V gives CDR1 MGHRA, CDR2 YSYEKL. This CDR3 comprises 15 residues. As DNA, the CDR3 is TGCGCCAGCAGCCAACTTCTAGCGGGGCGGGGTGAGCAGTTCTTC. The encoded protein is CASSQLLAGRGEQFF.

The sample holds many counts of this clonotype. The chain joins TRBV19 to TRBJ2-1; no clear D gene. Trimming stripped 3 bases from V and 5 bases from J, with 14 bases between. The CDR3 loop spans 15 amino acids. Germline CDR1 reads LNHDA; CDR2 reads SQIVND (reference sequence). CDR3: CASSINVISNNEQFF. In DNA, the CDR3 is TGTGCCAGTAGTATTAATGTCATATCCAACAATGAGCAGTTCTTC.

CDR3 in amino acids: CASRPGQGEDQPQHF. The CDR3 DNA reads as TGTGCCAGCAGGCCCGGACAGGGGGAAGATCAGCCCCAGCATTTT. The rearrangement uses TRBV6-2 or TRBV6-3 and TRBJ1-5; TRBD1 matches 10 bases. CDR1 and CDR2 from the germline V gene are MNHEY and SVGEGT. Germline trimming cut 6 bases from V and 5 bases from J; bases unmatched to any gene: 7. The CDR3 has 15 amino acids.

This clonotype was counted many times. This CDR3 is CASSITGGRTEAFF. The DNA for the CDR3 is TGTGCCAGCAGTATAACCGGAGGCCGCACTGAAGCTTTCTTT. The chain recombines TRBV27 with TRBJ1-1, with D hard to call. The CDR3 sequence is 14 residues long. Trimming pared 5 bases from V and 4 bases from J, leaving 14 bases between. The V gene's germline CDR1 is MNHEY and CDR2 SMNVEV (reference sequence).

This clonotype was counted at least ten times. This chain links TRBV2 with TRBJ1-2; tentative D call: TRBD1 (6 bases). V dropped 8 bases and J dropped 8 bases, with 21 bases sitting between them. CDR3 size: 14 residues. Germline loops: CDR1 SNHLY, CDR2 FYNNEI. The CDR3 here is CASRPDEGEDGYTF. CDR3 bases: TGTGCCAGCCGACCGGATGAGGGGGAGGACGGCTACACCTTC. Supplemented by reference TRBV2 and TRBJ1-2, the full variable domain reads EPEVTQTPSHQVTQMGQEVILRCVPISNHLYFYWYRQILGQKVEFLVSFYNNEISEKSEIFDDQFSVERPDGSNFTLKIRSTKLEDSAMYFCASRPDEGEDGYTFGSGTRLTVV.

This clonotype was recorded at least ten times. V gene TRBV28 combines with J gene TRBJ2-5, with TRBD1 matching 7 bases. V shed 3 bases, J shed 2 bases, and the junction held 6 bases outside the gene matches. Looked up from germline, CDR1 is MDHEN and CDR2 is SYDVKM. CDR3 length equals 15 residues. Written as DNA, the CDR3 is TGTGCCAGCAGTTTCAGACAGGGTGGACAAGAGACCCAGTACTTC. This gives the protein CASSFRQGGQETQYF. The complete variable domain, with remaining parts taken from reference TRBV28 and TRBJ2-5, reads DVKVTQSSRYLVKRTGEKVFLECVQDMDHENMFWYRQDPGLGLRLIYFSYDVKMKEKGDIPEGYSVSREKKERFSLILESASTNQTSMYLCASSFRQGGQETQYFGPGTRLLVL.

There are many counts of this clonotype. The V call is TRBV2, the J call TRBJ2-2; the match to TRBD2 covers 8 bases. CDR1 is SNHLY, CDR2 FYNNEI, per germline. Trimming took 8 bases from V and 6 from J; bases not matched to a gene: 5. The CDR3 sequence is 13 residues long. The DNA for the CDR3 is TGTGCCAGCGGCCGGACTAGCCCCGGGGAGCTGTTTTTT. Translating it yields CASGRTSPGELFF.

About this clonotype: It may be a read error: a sequence one base away is much more abundant. The chain employs TRBV12-3 or TRBV12-4 and TRBJ2-6, with 8 bases aligning to TRBD1. The CDR3 sequence is 17 residues long. The CDR3 nucleotides are TGTGCCAGCGTGTGGACAGGGTCCCGCTCTGGGGCCGACGTCCTGACTTTC. Translating gives CASVWTGSRSGADVLTF.

The sample holds many counts of this clonotype. This chain links TRBV2 with TRBJ1-5; D gene ambiguous. The CDR3 consists of 15 residues. V was trimmed by 4 bases and J by 1 base, leaving 11 bases between them. Germline values: CDR1 SNHLY, CDR2 FYNNEI. The CDR3 nucleotides are TGTGCCAGCAGTGCTGGGCCGTCCAGCAATCAGCCCCAGCATTTT. Its protein is CASSAGPSSNQPQHF.

The chain uses TRBV4-3 and TRBJ2-5, with a tentative D call TRBD1 (6 bases). This CDR3 comprises 14 residues. The germline gives CDR1 LGHNA, CDR2 YSLEER. The V and J ends lost 0 bases and 3 bases respectively, with 8 bases between them. The CDR3 here is CASSQDRGEETQYF. CDR3 coding DNA: TGCGCCAGCAGCCAAGACAGGGGAGAAGAGACCCAGTACTTC.